The 6 T cell receptor beta chains in this list originate from one sample, sequenced in a study of T cell repertoires in cytomegalovirus infection. A single record per CDR3 protein comes from TCRdb applying MiXCR to the reads. Among about a million distinct CDR3 sequences listed, less than 35% were seen once. The antigens for these receptors are not known. Sequenced material: cultured CD8+ T cells from PBMCs, taken from culture after CMV antigen stimulation. The source of these receptors is a human donor in good health (CMV status not recorded). Some clones in this sample may be carry-over from other donors' samples.

This clonotype was picked up one time. As DNA, the CDR3 is TGTGCCAGCAGTTCCGTTCACAGGGGTTGGGGCACTGAAGCTTTCTTT. It yields the protein CASSSVHRGWGTEAFF. The chain has TRBV28 and TRBJ1-1; 7 bases map to TRBD1. J was trimmed by 4 bases and V by 4 bases; bases with no gene match: 12. Per the germline V gene, CDR1 is MDHEN and CDR2 is SYDVKM. The length of the CDR3 is 16 residues.

Many counts were recorded for this clonotype. The V and J genes are TRBV27 and TRBJ2-2; TRBD1 agrees at 8 bases. V lost 0 bases and J lost 3; bases outside the gene matches: 3. This CDR3 spans 16 amino acids. Per the germline V gene, CDR1 is MNHEY and CDR2 is SMNVEV (reference sequence). CDR3 region: CASSLSRRGHTGELFF. In nucleotides, the CDR3 is TGTGCCAGCAGTTTATCGCGCAGGGGGCACACCGGGGAGCTGTTTTTT.

About this clonotype itself: At one end the junction does not follow the germline gene, possibly because of a read error. The chain combines TRBV4-1 with TRBJ1-1, with D hard to call. The CDR3 extends over 15 amino acids. The germline V gene encodes CDR1 MGHRA and CDR2 YSYEKL. Here the CDR3 reads CASSQARSMNTEAFF. The CDR3 DNA reads TGTGCCAGCAGCCAAGCCCGAAGCATGAACACTGAAGCTTTCTTT.

This clonotype was picked up a small number of times. This rearrangement joins TRBV27 to TRBJ2-2; D might be TRBD1 (5 bases). The CDR3 length is 16 residues. Germline values: CDR1 MNHEY, CDR2 SMNVEV (reference sequence). V dropped 4 bases and J dropped 2 bases, with 14 bases sitting between them. CDR3 DNA sequence: TGTGCCAGCAGTTCCCTCGGACACACCAACACCGGGGAGCTGTTTTTT. This encodes CASSSLGHTNTGELFF.

The V and J genes are TRBV7-4 and TRBJ2-7, with D tentatively TRBD2 (6 bases). The germline V gene has CDR1 SGHVT and CDR2 SQSDAQ. CDR3 length equals 13 residues. Trimming took 8 bases from V and 3 from J, leaving 14 bases between them. CDR3 loop: CASSGTSHYEQYF. Written as DNA, the CDR3 is TGTGCCAGCTCCGGGACTTCTCACTACGAGCAGTACTTC.

The genes are TRBV27 and TRBJ1-5, with 7 nucleotides matching TRBD1. The CDR3 is made up of 15 amino acids. Germline trimming cut 3 bases from V and 6 bases from J; bases unmatched to any gene: 8. CDR1 MNHEY and CDR2 SMNVEV come from the germline V gene (reference sequence). CDR3 nucleotides: TGTGCCAGCAGTTTCGGCAGGGGGAAGGCTCAGCCCCAGCATTTT. Translated, it gives CASSFGRGKAQPQHF.